This record covers a single TCR beta chain. Antigen unknown. This entry belongs to a study of blood T cells in healthy people across ages. On the study more broadly: About one barcoded beta molecule was captured per two T cells (by template switching).

Through a sample-barcoded 5' primer and a J-beta primer mix, a second PCR was run for roughly 6 to 11 cycles. Carrying 12 random nucleotides, a template-switch adaptor labeled each individual cDNA molecule. TCRdb re-called the 5' RACE reads with MiXCR, one entry per CDR3 protein. Of 1.2 million to 1.5 million distinct CDR3 sequences listed, 40% to 50% are singletons. The study's findings and limits: A roughly linear fall in TCR beta diversity per million T cells was seen with increasing age. TCR beta diversity was tightly associated with the proportion of naive T cells.

Trimming removed 3 bases from V and 5 bases from J; junction bases left unmatched: 14. The CDR3 contains 17 residues. Germline CDR1 is SGHKS and CDR2 is YYEKEE (reference sequence). The sequence derives from a woman younger than 35 in good health. This sequence joins TRBV5-5 and TRBJ1-5, with TRBD1 identical over 7 bases. The source material was blood. CDR3 in DNA: TGTGCCAGCAGCTCGACCCCCCGGGGACAGATTTATCAGCCCCAGCATTTT. The encoded protein is CASSSTPRGQIYQPQHF.